The 20 T cell receptor beta chains below all came from one sample that was sequenced in a study of cytomegalovirus exposure and HLA in healthy donors. A multiplex PCR was run with 60 Vbeta primers and 13 Jbeta primers. Profiling relied on immunoSEQ multiplex PCR, and the TCRdb table lists in-frame clones only, not all of them. The repertoire holds about 120,000 clones, approximately 77% seen once, with almost 5% in the top ten. The sequenced sample was PBMCs. The receptors derive from a man over 45 in good health and CMV-seropositive.

The chain joins TRBV7-2 to TRBJ2-2, with TRBD2 matching 8 bases. This CDR3 spans 15 amino acids. Germline CDR1 and CDR2: SGHTA and FQGNSA. The V gene end was trimmed by 5 bases and the J gene end by 5 bases; junction bases not matched to a gene: 7. As DNA, the CDR3 is TGTGCCAGCAGCCCCAGACTAGCGAGGACCGGGGAGCTGTTTTTT. Translation: CASSPRLARTGELFF.

The genes are TRBV4-1 and TRBJ2-2; the D is unclear. V was pared by 0 bases and J by 0 bases, with 8 bases between. Per germline, CDR1 MGHRA and CDR2 YSYEKL. The CDR3 has 16 amino acids. CDR3 protein: CASSQEVAANTGELFF. The CDR3 nucleotides are TGCGCCAGCAGCCAAGAAGTGGCCGCGAACACCGGGGAGCTGTTTTTT.

The chain employs TRBV6-1 and TRBJ2-3, with D unclear. This CDR3 is 11 amino acids long. V dropped 8 bases and J dropped 2 bases, with 5 bases sitting between them. The germline V gene has CDR1 MNHNS and CDR2 SASEGT. The CDR3 reads CASSNTDTQYF. In DNA form, the CDR3 reads TGTGCCAGCTCTAACACAGATACGCAGTATTTT.

The genes are TRBV27 and TRBJ2-7; 13 bases are shared with TRBD2. Germline-derived CDR1 and CDR2 are MNHEY and SMNVEV (reference sequence). J was trimmed by 6 bases and V by 5 bases; bases with no gene match: 4. The CDR3 is made up of 14 amino acids. The DNA of the CDR3 is TGTGCCAGCAGTCACGGACTAGCGGGAGTCGAGCAGTACTTC. Encoded protein: CASSHGLAGVEQYF.

This chain uses TRBV10-1 with TRBJ1-6, with 10 nucleotides matching TRBD1. V was clipped by 5 bases and J by 9 bases; unmatched bases: 4. Germline lookup yields CDR1 WNHNN and CDR2 SYGVQD (reference sequence). This CDR3 contains 14 residues. The CDR3 DNA follows: TGCGCCAGCAGTTCTGGGACAGGGGCTTCACCCCTCCACTTT. This sequence encodes CASSSGTGASPLHF.

This clone was recorded only once. The V gene is TRBV28, the J gene TRBJ2-3; the D gene is possibly TRBD2 (6 bases). With 5 bases removed from V and 2 bases from J, the gap between germline ends came to 14 bases. This CDR3 has 15 amino acids. Germline V gene data show CDR1 as MDHEN and CDR2 as SYDVKM. The CDR3: CASSVRGGSTDTQYF. The CDR3 nucleotides are TGTGCCAGCAGTGTGCGGGGCGGCTCCACAGATACGCAGTATTTT.

The genes are TRBV7-2 and TRBJ2-1, with 15 positions matching TRBD2. The CDR3 runs to 16 residues. The V and J ends lost 5 bases and 10 bases, in that order; junction bases with no gene match: 9. CDR1 and CDR2 from the germline V gene are SGHTA and FQGNSA. CDR3 bases: TGTGCCAGCAGCCTATCACTCGGGACTAGCGGGAGGGAGCAGTTCTTC. The encoded protein is CASSLSLGTSGREQFF.

This clone was seen more than once but under ten times. V and J are TRBV5-4 and TRBJ2-1; 7 positions agree with TRBD2. The CDR3 has 15 amino acids. V shed 4 bases, J shed 3 bases, and the junction held 7 bases outside the gene matches. The germline CDR1 and CDR2 sequences are SGHNT and YYREEE (reference sequence). For the CDR3, the DNA is TGTGCCAGCAGCCAAGAGGCTAGCGGCTACAATGAGCAGTTCTTC. The encoded protein is CASSQEASGYNEQFF.

This chain uses TRBV19 with TRBJ2-5, with 7 bases matching TRBD1. The CDR3 is 14 amino acids. The V gene's germline CDR1 is LNHDA and CDR2 SQIVND (reference sequence). J lost 6 bases, V lost 3 bases, and 7 bases had no gene match. CDR3 bases: TGTGCCAGTAGTATTGGCCAGGGGGTGAAGACCCAGTACTTC. This codes for CASSIGQGVKTQYF.

The chain carries TRBV4-1 and TRBJ2-4; TRBD1 matches 7 bases. Germline V gives CDR1 MGHRA, CDR2 YSYEKL. After removal of 3 bases from V and 0 bases from J, the junction contained 8 bases not matched to a gene. CDR3 size: 17 residues. The CDR3 loop is CASSQPGQRIAKNIQYF. CDR3 coding DNA: TGCGCCAGCAGCCAGCCGGGACAGCGAATAGCCAAAAACATTCAGTACTTC.

This clone was counted once. This sequence joins TRBV30 and TRBJ2-1, with TRBD2 identical over 12 bases. The germline gives CDR1 GTSNPN, CDR2 SVGIG (reference sequence). The CDR3 has 15 amino acids. V lost 5 bases to trimming and J lost 3 bases; unmatched junction nucleotides: 5. This CDR3 reads CAWGLAGRLYNEQFF. CDR3 in DNA: TGTGCCTGGGGACTAGCGGGACGTCTCTACAATGAGCAGTTCTTC.

This clone was observed a single time. This chain connects TRBV14 to TRBJ1-6; the D gene is possibly TRBD1 (6 bases). The CDR3 contains 19 residues. From germline, CDR1 is SGHDN and CDR2 FVKESK. The V and J ends lost 0 bases and 9 bases respectively, with 24 bases between them. This chain's CDR3 is CASSQDRPGVAIVGSPLHF. The DNA of the CDR3 is TGTGCCAGCAGCCAAGATCGGCCAGGGGTGGCAATCGTCGGTTCACCCCTCCACTTT.

The V gene is TRBV9, the J gene TRBJ2-3; 8 bases align to TRBD2. J was trimmed by 0 bases and V by 4 bases; bases with no gene match: 4. The CDR3 has 15 residues. Germline V gene lookup returns CDR1 SGDLS and CDR2 YYNGEE. The CDR3 sequence: CASSTSGGSTDTQYF. The CDR3 nucleotides are TGTGCCAGCAGCACAAGCGGGGGTAGCACAGATACGCAGTATTTT.

J is TRBJ2-3 and V is TRBV18, with a tentative D call TRBD2 (5 bases). Germline loops: CDR1 KGHSH, CDR2 LQKENI. CDR3 length: 16 amino acids. V dropped 4 bases and J dropped 0 bases, with 14 bases sitting between them. The CDR3 reads CASSQNLGDSTDTQYF. CDR3 sequence (DNA): TGTGCCAGCTCACAGAATTTGGGAGATAGCACAGATACGCAGTATTTT.

This chain connects TRBV27 to TRBJ1-5; D unresolved. Trimming took off 4 bases at V and 6 bases at J, with 10 bases between the two ends. The CDR3 extends over 13 amino acids. Per the germline V gene, CDR1 is MNHEY and CDR2 is SMNVEV (reference sequence). CDR3 sequence reads: CASSSSRGQPQHF. CDR3 nucleotide sequence: TGTGCCAGCAGTTCCTCGAGAGGTCAGCCCCAGCATTTT.

This clone was recorded only once. This chain joins TRBV4-2 and TRBJ1-1; no clear D. CDR3 length: 14 amino acids. V lost 0 bases and J 11 bases, leaving 16 bases between the germline ends. Germline CDR1 and CDR2: LGHNA and YNFKEQ. The CDR3 coding sequence is TGTGCCAGCAGCCAAGACCCCCAAAGTTATGCGGCTTTCTTT. This translates into CASSQDPQSYAAFF.

J is TRBJ1-2 and V is TRBV28; tentative D call: TRBD1 (6 bases). V lost 6 bases to trimming and J lost 8 bases, with 16 bases between them. In germline, CDR1 is MDHEN, CDR2 SYDVKM. This CDR3 is built from 13 residues. The CDR3 loop reads CASRFVRTAGYTF. CDR3 sequence (DNA): TGTGCCAGCAGATTCGTCAGGACAGCAGGCTACACCTTC.

The chain is built from TRBV15 and TRBJ1-5; D possibly corresponds to TRBD1 (6 bases). This CDR3 spans 15 amino acids. The V and J ends lost 1 base and 4 bases respectively, with 11 bases between them. CDR1 LNHNV and CDR2 YYDKDF come from the germline V gene (reference sequence). CDR3 in amino acids: CATSRVQGLNQPQHF. For the CDR3, the DNA is TGTGCCACCAGCAGAGTACAGGGACTAAATCAGCCCCAGCATTTT.

The chain is built from TRBV4-3 and TRBJ1-6, with D perhaps matching TRBD1 (6 bases). CDR3 length equals 13 residues. Trimming shortened V by 4 bases and J by 14 bases, and 15 bases separated the two germline ends. Germline lookup yields CDR1 LGHNA and CDR2 YSLEER. The CDR3: CASSPTGVSTLHF. DNA for the CDR3: TGCGCCAGCAGCCCGACAGGCGTGTCGACCCTCCACTTT.

The V and J genes are TRBV5-1 and TRBJ2-7, with D unclear. The ends were cut back, 4 bases at V and 5 bases at J, with 16 bases in the middle. The CDR3 loop spans 14 amino acids. CDR1 SGHRS and CDR2 YFSETQ come from the germline V gene. CDR3 sequence reads: CASSPPPPADEQYF. DNA for the CDR3: TGCGCCAGCAGCCCCCCACCACCCGCGGACGAGCAGTACTTC.